Reported below is one T cell receptor (beta chain). No antigen is known for it. Other DNA variants within this sample encode the same CDR3. The sample belongs to a study of shared clonotypes between healthy human individuals. General observations from the study: Rarefaction showed that sequencing of sorted subsets was incomplete (despite large depth). Sharing across several donors was seen in around 5.1% of naive CD4 clonotypes.

Germline V CDR1 and CDR2: SQVTM, ANQGSEA. The CDR3 sequence is 10 residues long. Trimming stripped 2 bases from V and 4 bases from J, with 2 bases between. Memory CD4+ cells were the fraction left after CD45RA+ naive selection. Measured with immunoSEQ multiplex PCR; TCRdb has only the in-frame clones, and not every one. The table lists about 2 million clones, approximately 95% of them singletons. The TCR sequence derives from a man aged 18 to 29 in good health. The V gene is TRBV29-1, the J gene TRBJ2-5, with D hard to call. Specimen: naive CD4+ T cells sorted from blood. Subset indicated: CD45RA+ positively selected. The CDR3 region has the DNA TGCAGCGTTGAAACAGAGACCCAGTACTTC. Translation: CSVETETQYF.